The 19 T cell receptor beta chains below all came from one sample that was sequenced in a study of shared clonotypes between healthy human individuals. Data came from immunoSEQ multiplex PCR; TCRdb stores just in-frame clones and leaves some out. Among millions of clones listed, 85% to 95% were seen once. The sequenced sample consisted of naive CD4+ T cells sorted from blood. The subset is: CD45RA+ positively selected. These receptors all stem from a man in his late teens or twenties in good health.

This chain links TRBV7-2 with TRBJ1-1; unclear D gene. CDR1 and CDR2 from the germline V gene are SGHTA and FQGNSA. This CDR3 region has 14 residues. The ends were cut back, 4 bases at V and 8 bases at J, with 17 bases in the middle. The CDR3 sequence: CASSSRPQLREAFF. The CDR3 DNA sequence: TGTGCCAGCAGCTCTAGGCCCCAGCTTCGCGAAGCTTTCTTT.

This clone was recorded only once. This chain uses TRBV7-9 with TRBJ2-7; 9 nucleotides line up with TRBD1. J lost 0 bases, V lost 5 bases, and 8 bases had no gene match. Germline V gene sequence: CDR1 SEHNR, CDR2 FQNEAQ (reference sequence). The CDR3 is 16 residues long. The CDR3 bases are TGTGCCAGCAGCCAGACCGGGACAGGGTCCTCCTACGAGCAGTACTTC. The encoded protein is CASSQTGTGSSYEQYF. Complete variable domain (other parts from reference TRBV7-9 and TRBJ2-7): DTGVSQNPRHKITKRGQNVTFRCDPISEHNRLYWYRQTLGQGPEFLTYFQNEAQLEKSRLLSDRFSAERPKGSFSTLEIQRTEQGDSAMYLCASSQTGTGSSYEQYFGPGTRLTVT.

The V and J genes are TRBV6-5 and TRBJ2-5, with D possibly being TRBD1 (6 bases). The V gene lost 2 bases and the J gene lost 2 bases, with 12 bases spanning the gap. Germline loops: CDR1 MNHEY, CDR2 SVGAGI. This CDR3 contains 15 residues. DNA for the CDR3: TGTGCCAGCAGTTACACGGTAGACAGGCAAGAGACCCAGTACTTC. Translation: CASSYTVDRQETQYF.

CDR3: CAWTLWGSGRNTGELFF. The CDR3 nucleotides are TGTGCCTGGACCCTTTGGGGTAGCGGAAGAAACACCGGGGAGCTGTTTTTT. The V call is TRBV30, the J call TRBJ2-2; D is possibly TRBD2 (6 bases). Germline-derived CDR1 and CDR2 are GTSNPN and SVGIG (reference sequence). V dropped 4 bases and J dropped 2 bases, with 20 bases sitting between them. The CDR3 contains 17 residues.

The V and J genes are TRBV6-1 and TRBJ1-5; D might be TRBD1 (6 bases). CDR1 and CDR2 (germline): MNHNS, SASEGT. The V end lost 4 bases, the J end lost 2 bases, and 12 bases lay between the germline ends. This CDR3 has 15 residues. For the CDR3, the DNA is TGTGCCAGCAGTGGAGTAAACAGGGGCAATCAGCCCCAGCATTTT. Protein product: CASSGVNRGNQPQHF.

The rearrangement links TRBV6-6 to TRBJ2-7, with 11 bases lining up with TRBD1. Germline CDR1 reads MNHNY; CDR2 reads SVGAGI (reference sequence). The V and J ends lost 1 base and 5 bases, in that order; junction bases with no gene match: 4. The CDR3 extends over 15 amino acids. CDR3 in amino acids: CASSYFGQGANEQYF. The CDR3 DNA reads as TGTGCCAGCAGTTACTTCGGACAGGGGGCAAACGAGCAGTACTTC.

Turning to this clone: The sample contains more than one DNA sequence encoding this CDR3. CDR3 DNA sequence: TGTGCCAGCAGCTTGCACGGAAACACTGAAGCTTTCTTT. This translates into CASSLHGNTEAFF. The chain is built from TRBV11-2 and TRBJ1-1; D is unclear. CDR1 SGHAT and CDR2 FQNNGV come from the germline V gene. CDR3 length: 13 residues. Trimming removed 3 bases from V and 2 bases from J, with 7 bases in between.

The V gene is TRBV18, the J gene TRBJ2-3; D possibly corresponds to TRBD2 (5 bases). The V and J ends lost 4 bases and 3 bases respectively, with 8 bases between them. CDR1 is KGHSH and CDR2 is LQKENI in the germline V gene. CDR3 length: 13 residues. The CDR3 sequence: CASSRGETDTQYF. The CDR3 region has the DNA TGTGCCAGCTCACGGGGAGAGACAGATACGCAGTATTTT.

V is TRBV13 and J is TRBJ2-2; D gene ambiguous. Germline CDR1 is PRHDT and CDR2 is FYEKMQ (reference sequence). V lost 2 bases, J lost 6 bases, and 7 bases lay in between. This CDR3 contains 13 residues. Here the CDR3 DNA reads TGTGCCAGCAGCTTAAGTCTTGCCGGGGAGCTGTTTTTT. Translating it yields CASSLSLAGELFF. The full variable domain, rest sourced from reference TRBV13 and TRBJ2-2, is AAGVIQSPRHLIKEKRETATLKCYPIPRHDTVYWYQQGPGQDPQFLISFYEKMQSDKGSIPDRFSAQQFSDYHSELNMSSLELGDSALYFCASSLSLAGELFFGEGSRLTVL.

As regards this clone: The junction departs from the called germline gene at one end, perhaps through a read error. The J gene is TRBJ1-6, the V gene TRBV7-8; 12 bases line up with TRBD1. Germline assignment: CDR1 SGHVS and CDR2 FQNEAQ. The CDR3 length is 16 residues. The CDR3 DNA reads TGTGCCAGCAGCTCAGGGACAGGGGGCCACAATTCCCCCCTCCACTTT. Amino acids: CASSSGTGGHNSPLHF.

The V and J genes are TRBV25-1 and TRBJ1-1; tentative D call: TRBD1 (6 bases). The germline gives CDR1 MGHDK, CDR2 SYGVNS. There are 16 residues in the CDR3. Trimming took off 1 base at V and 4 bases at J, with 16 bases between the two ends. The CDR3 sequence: CASSESLQGKGTEAFF. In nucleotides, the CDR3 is TGTGCCAGCAGTGAATCCCTACAGGGAAAGGGCACTGAAGCTTTCTTT.

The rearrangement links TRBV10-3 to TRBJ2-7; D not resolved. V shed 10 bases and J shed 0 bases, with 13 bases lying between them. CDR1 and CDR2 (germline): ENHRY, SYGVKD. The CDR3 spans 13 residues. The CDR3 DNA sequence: TGTGCCACCAGAGATTCCGGCTCCTACGAGCAGTACTTC. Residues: CATRDSGSYEQYF.

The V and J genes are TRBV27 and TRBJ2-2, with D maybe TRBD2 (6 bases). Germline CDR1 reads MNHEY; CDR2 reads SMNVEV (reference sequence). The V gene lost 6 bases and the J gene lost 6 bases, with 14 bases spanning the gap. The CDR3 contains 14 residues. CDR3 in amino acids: CASRPGLMAGELFF. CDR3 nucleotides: TGTGCCAGCAGGCCGGGACTGATGGCCGGGGAGCTGTTTTTT.

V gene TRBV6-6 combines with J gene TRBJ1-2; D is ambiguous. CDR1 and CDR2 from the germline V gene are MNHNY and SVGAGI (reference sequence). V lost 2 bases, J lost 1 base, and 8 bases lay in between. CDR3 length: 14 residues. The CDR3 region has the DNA TGTGCCAGCAGTTACCCCCAGCTTAACTATGGCTACACCTTC. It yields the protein CASSYPQLNYGYTF.

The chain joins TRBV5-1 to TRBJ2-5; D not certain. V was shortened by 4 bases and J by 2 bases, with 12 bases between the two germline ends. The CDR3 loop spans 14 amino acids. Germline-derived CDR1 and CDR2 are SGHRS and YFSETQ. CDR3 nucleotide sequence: TGCGCCAGCAGCCCCTTGGTGGGTCAAGAGACCCAGTACTTC. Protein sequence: CASSPLVGQETQYF.

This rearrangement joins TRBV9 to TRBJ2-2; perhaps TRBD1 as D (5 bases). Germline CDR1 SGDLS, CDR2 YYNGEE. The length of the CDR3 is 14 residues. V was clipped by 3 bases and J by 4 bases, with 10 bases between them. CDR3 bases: TGTGCCAGCAGCGCCAGGGTGGGCACCGGGGAGCTGTTTTTT. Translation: CASSARVGTGELFF.

For the CDR3, the DNA is TGTGCCAGCAGCTTGGCCGAGGGGGCTGGGAATTCACCCCTCCACTTT. Translated: CASSLAEGAGNSPLHF. The chain carries TRBV5-4 and TRBJ1-6; 7 bases align to TRBD1. Germline trimming cut 0 bases from V and 7 bases from J; bases unmatched to any gene: 7. The length of the CDR3 is 16 residues. Germline assignment: CDR1 SGHNT and CDR2 YYREEE (reference sequence).

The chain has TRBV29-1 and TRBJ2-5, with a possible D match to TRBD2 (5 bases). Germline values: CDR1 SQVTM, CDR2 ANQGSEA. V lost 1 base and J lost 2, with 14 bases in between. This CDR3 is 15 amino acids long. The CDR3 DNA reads TGCAGCGTTGAAGGGCGACTACTTCTGCAAGAGACCCAGTACTTC. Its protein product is CSVEGRLLLQETQYF.

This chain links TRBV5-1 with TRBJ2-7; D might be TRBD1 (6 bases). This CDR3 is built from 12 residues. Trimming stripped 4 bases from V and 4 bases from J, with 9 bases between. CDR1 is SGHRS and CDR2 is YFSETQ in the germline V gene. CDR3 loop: CASSTDRYEQYF. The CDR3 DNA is TGCGCCAGCAGCACAGACAGGTACGAGCAGTACTTC.